One T cell receptor beta chain is described in this entry. The sample comes from a study of T cell changes during pregnancy in multiple sclerosis. CDR3 length: 14 amino acids. V shed 6 bases, J shed 4 bases, and the junction held 8 bases outside the gene matches. Germline lookup yields CDR1 SGHTA and CDR2 FQGTGA. Clones were sequenced by immunoSEQ multiplex PCR, and TCRdb holds only the in-frame ones, with some missing. This table has 70,000 or so clones, around 90% appearing once. V and J are TRBV7-3 and TRBJ2-7; TRBD1 agrees at 8 bases. The clonotype comes from a female donor with multiple sclerosis, enrolled in a pregnancy study. Sequencing was performed on CD4+ T cells from peripheral blood mononuclear cells, taken after pregnancy. CDR3 in amino acids: CASSSPGQEYEQYF. The CDR3 DNA reads as TGTGCCAGCAGTTCGCCGGGACAGGAGTACGAGCAGTACTTC.